These 8 T cell receptor beta chains came from one sample sequenced in a study of CD8 T cells in ankylosing spondylitis. TCRdb re-derived calls from the 5' RACE reads in MiXCR, one entry per CDR3 protein. The sample has some 250,000 distinct CDR3 sequences, roughly a quarter seen once. Sequencing input: blood, either unsorted or a sorted T cell fraction (not recorded which). The receptors shown here come from a male donor with ankylosing spondylitis or in good health (not recorded which).

This rearrangement joins TRBV10-3 to TRBJ1-6; a weak D match, TRBD1 (5 bases). The germline CDR1 and CDR2 sequences are ENHRY and SYGVKD. The CDR3 sequence is 14 residues long. The V end was cut by 4 bases, the J end by 7 bases, with 11 bases between. DNA of the CDR3: TGTGCCATCAGTGGGGACGTTGCCAATTCACCCCTCCACTTT. Its protein is CAISGDVANSPLHF.

This clonotype was found a few times. The V and J genes are TRBV12-3 or TRBV12-4 and TRBJ2-5; no reliable D call. The germline V and J ends were trimmed by 8 bases and 0 bases, with 10 bases remaining between them. This CDR3 has 13 amino acids. The CDR3 DNA follows: TGTGCCAGCGGAACGACCTACCAAGAGACCCAGTACTTC. It yields the protein CASGTTYQETQYF.

The genes are TRBV7-2 and TRBJ2-3; 7 nucleotides align to TRBD1. Germline values: CDR1 SGHTA, CDR2 FQGNSA. CDR3 size: 14 residues. After removal of 5 bases from V and 6 bases from J, the junction contained 8 bases not matched to a gene. The CDR3, as DNA: TGTGCCAGCAGCACCGGACAGGTGTCGGATACGCAGTATTTT. Translated: CASSTGQVSDTQYF.

The chain recombines TRBV20-1 with TRBJ2-5; 10 nucleotides match TRBD2. Germline V gene lookup returns CDR1 DFQATT and CDR2 SNEGSKA (reference sequence). The V segment lost 0 bases and the J segment 4 bases; nucleotides outside the gene matches: 5. The CDR3 has 15 residues. CDR3 in amino acids: CSAREVAGGGETQYF. Here the CDR3 DNA reads TGCAGTGCTAGAGAGGTAGCGGGGGGCGGAGAGACCCAGTACTTC.

The table lists this clonotype with many counts. The chain recombines TRBV15 with TRBJ2-3, with a possible D match to TRBD1 (6 bases). The CDR3 totals 15 residues. The germline V and J ends were trimmed by 5 bases and 1 base, with 13 bases remaining between them. Germline V gene lookup returns CDR1 LNHNV and CDR2 YYDKDF (reference sequence). The CDR3 reads CATSSGSGGTDTQYF. DNA for the CDR3: TGTGCCACCAGCTCAGGGTCAGGGGGCACAGATACGCAGTATTTT.

This clonotype was seen ten or more times. The chain combines TRBV7-3 with TRBJ2-2; D unclear. Deletions cut 0 bases from V and 2 bases from J, with 7 bases between. This CDR3 comprises 15 residues. CDR1 is SGHTA and CDR2 is FQGTGA in the germline V gene. The CDR3 region is CASSLTSPNTGELFF. As DNA, the CDR3 is TGTGCCAGCAGCTTAACCTCCCCAAACACCGGGGAGCTGTTTTTT.

The chain couples TRBV20-1 to TRBJ2-6; D unclear. Germline CDR1 and CDR2: DFQATT and SNEGSKA (reference sequence). Trimming stripped 1 base from V and 1 base from J, with 11 bases between. The CDR3 totals 16 residues. This chain's CDR3 is CSARAISESGANVLTF. CDR3 nucleotide sequence: TGCAGTGCTAGAGCCATTTCAGAGTCTGGGGCCAACGTCCTGACTTTC.

Ten or more counts support this clonotype. The J gene is TRBJ1-2, the V gene TRBV29-1, with D possibly matching TRBD1 (6 bases). The CDR3 consists of 11 residues. Germline CDR1 reads SQVTM; CDR2 reads ANQGSEA. The CDR3 DNA is TGCAACGCATCCAGGGGCTATGGCTACACCTTC. This encodes CNASRGYGYTF.